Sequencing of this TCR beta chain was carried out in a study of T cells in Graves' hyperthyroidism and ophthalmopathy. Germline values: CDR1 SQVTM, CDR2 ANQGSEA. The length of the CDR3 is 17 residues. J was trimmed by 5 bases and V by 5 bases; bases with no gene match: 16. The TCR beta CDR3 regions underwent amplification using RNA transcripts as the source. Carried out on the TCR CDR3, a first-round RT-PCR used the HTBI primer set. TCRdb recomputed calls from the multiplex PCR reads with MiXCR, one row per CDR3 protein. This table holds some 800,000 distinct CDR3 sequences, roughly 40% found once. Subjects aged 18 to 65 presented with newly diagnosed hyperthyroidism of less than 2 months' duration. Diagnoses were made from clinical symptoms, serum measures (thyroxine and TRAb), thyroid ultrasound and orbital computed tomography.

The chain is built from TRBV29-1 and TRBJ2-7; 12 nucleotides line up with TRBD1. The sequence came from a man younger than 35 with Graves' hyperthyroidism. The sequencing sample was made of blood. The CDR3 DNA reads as TGCAGCGTTTCTGGAGGGGTCGCGGGACAGGGGGCCGACGAGCAGTACTTC. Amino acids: CSVSGGVAGQGADEQYF.